The clone carrying this T cell receptor (beta chain) was detected a few times. The V gene end was trimmed by 5 bases and the J gene end by 7 bases; junction bases not matched to a gene: 6. Germline CDR1 and CDR2: SGDLS and YYNGEE. The CDR3 runs 13 residues. This specimen belongs to a study of immune evolution from preneoplasia to lung adenocarcinoma. Produced via immunoSEQ multiplex PCR; TCRdb's table is partial and in-frame only. The sample has about 9,000 clones, around 85% seen once. Two lung cancer pathologists independently confirmed each histologic diagnosis. The receptor's source is a person between 65 and 79 years old with lung adenocarcinoma. The chain recombines TRBV9 with TRBJ2-7; 10 nucleotides agree with TRBD1. Source material: FFPE minimally invasive lung adenocarcinoma tissue. The CDR3 sequence is CASSGQGDFEQYF. CDR3 DNA sequence: TGTGCCAGCAGTGGACAGGGGGATTTTGAGCAGTACTTC.